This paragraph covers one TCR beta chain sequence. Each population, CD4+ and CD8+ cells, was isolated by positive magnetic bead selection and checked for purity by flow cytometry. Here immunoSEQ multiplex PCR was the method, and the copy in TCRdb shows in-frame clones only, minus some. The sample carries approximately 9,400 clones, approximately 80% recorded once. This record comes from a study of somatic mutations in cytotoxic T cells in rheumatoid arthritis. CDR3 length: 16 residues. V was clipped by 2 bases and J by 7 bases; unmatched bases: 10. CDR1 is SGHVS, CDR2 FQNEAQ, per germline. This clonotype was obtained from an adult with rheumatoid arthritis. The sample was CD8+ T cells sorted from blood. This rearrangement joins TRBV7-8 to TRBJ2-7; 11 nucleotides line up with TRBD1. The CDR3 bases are TGTGCCAGCAGCTTAACGGCGGACAGGGGGCGTCAAGAGCAGTACTTC. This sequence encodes CASSLTADRGRQEQYF. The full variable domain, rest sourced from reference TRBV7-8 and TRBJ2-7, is GAGVSQSPRYKVAKRGQDVALRCDPISGHVSLFWYQQALGQGPEFLTYFQNEAQLDKSGLPSDRFFAERPEGSVSTLKIQRTQQEDSAVYLCASSLTADRGRQEQYFGPGTRLTVT.